This T cell receptor beta chain was documented in a study of T cell repertoires in cytomegalovirus infection (dated by TCRdb to between 2019 and 2020). Background on the whole study: Because public TCR beta signatures pointed to carriage of CMV infection together with the matching HLA type, the HLA type of each donor mattered for the analysis.

From cysteine to phenylalanine, the CDR3 is 13 amino acids long. The CDR3 DNA has 39 bases and is translated from base 1. V is trimmed back by 2 bases and J by 6 bases, and the junction contains 4 bases that no gene match accounts for. CDR1 and CDR2 are read off the germline V gene as SGHRS and YFSETQ. The investigation overall reported the following: Cumulative frequency of public TCR beta family members discriminated carriers of CMV infection plus the relevant HLA type in this cohort and an independent approximately 350-donor cohort. The ex vivo response was dominated by HLA-C-restricted CMV-specific TCR beta clonotypes, which also provided the single most frequent clonotype in two of eight donors.

The sequencer was an Illumina HiSeq 1500. TCRdb took the public reads, trimmed them with fastp at Q25, ran MiXCR for clone calling and kept in-frame beta chains. Records with the same CDR3 protein are collapsed into one entry carrying the most frequent genes and DNA. The sample table holds a few hundred thousand distinct CDR3 sequences, of which 9% to 9.5% were seen once. The ten largest make up about 4.5% of the sample. This clonotype was found a few times. Its antigen is not yet known. Per-base quality was not reported, and no clone a single base away is much larger than it. This TCR was sampled from a human donor in good health (CMV status not recorded). Some clones in this sample may be carry-over from other donors' samples. Sample: PBMCs. Recombination joined TRBV5-1 with TRBJ2-7, and TRBD1 matches 8 of the central bases. The CDR3 protein sequence reads: CASSLTGGFEQYF. The DNA sequence is as follows: TGCGCCAGCAGCTTAACAGGGGGTTTCGAGCAGTACTTC.